This TCR beta chain appears in the sequencing data of a study of control samples from healthy donors and cancer patients. Using immunoSEQ multiplex PCR, the repertoire was profiled, and TCRdb retains in-frame clones only, with some absent. Of roughly 450,000 clones in the sample, more than 80% are singletons; the top ten hold over 5.5%. V dropped 1 base and J dropped 3 bases, with 9 bases sitting between them. Germline CDR1 is SGHAT and CDR2 is FQNNGV. This CDR3 has 14 residues. This sequence joins TRBV11-2 and TRBJ1-2; D ambiguous. Material for sequencing was PBMCs. The TCR sequence derives from a man in his forties or fifties with head and neck cancer. The CDR3 spells CASSLGSRDYGYTF. For the CDR3, the DNA is TGTGCCAGCAGCTTAGGGTCTCGAGACTATGGCTACACCTTC.